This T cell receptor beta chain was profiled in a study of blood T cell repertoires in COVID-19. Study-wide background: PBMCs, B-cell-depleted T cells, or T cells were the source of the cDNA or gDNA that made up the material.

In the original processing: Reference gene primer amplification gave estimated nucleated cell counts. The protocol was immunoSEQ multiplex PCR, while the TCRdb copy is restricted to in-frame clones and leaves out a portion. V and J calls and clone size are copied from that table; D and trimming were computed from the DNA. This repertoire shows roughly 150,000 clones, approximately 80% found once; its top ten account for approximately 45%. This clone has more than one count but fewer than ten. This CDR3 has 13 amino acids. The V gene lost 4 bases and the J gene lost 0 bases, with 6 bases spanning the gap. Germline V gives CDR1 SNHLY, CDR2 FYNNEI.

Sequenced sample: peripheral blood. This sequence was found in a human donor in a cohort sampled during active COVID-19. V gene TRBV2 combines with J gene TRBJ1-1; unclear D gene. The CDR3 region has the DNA TGTGCCAGCAGTGTCTGGCTGAACACTGAAGCTTTCTTT. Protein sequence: CASSVWLNTEAFF.